This TCR beta chain is drawn from a study of cytomegalovirus exposure and HLA in healthy donors. Findings and caveats of the study: Rarity characterized most TCR sequences, yet some public TCRs appeared in many donors.

Both 60 Vbeta primers and 13 Jbeta primers went into the PCR. Authors' data handling: Later work found 80 million or so unique TCR beta chains, with approximately 12 million shared. Measured with immunoSEQ multiplex PCR; TCRdb has only the in-frame clones, and not every one. The V and J calls and the clone size are those of that table, but D and trimming were determined from the DNA. This repertoire comprises some 48,000 clones; its ten largest clones make up 25% to 30%. Points on this clone: The antigen is undetermined.

At collection, donors were nominally healthy, but unrecorded immune exposures were probable. The CDR3 sequence is 14 residues long. Trimming cost V 6 bases and J 2 bases, with 13 bases left between them. The germline V gene encodes CDR1 LNHDA and CDR2 SQIVND (reference sequence). V gene TRBV19 combines with J gene TRBJ1-1; D call uncertain. This TCR came from a man aged 35 to 55 in good health and CMV-seropositive. The sequenced material came from PBMCs. CDR3 residues: CASRESLSNTEAFF. CDR3 coding DNA: TGTGCCAGTAGAGAGTCCTTGAGCAACACTGAAGCTTTCTTT.